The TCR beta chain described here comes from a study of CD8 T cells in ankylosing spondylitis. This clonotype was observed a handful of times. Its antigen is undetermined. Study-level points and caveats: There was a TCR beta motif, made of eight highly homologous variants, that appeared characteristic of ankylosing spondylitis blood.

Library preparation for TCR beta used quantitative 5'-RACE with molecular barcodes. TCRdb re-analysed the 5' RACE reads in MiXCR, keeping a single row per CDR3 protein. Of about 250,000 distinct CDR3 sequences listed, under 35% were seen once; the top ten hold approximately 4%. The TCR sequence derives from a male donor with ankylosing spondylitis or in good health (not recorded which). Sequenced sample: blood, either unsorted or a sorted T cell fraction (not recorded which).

CDR3 amino acids: CASSPDRVRNQPQHF. Here the CDR3 DNA reads TGTGCCAGCAGTCCCGACAGGGTGCGCAATCAGCCCCAGCATTTT. This chain joins TRBV27 and TRBJ1-5; TRBD1 matches at 7 bases. V lost 5 bases to trimming and J lost 2 bases; unmatched junction nucleotides: 6. The CDR3 runs 15 residues. Germline-derived CDR1 and CDR2 are MNHEY and SMNVEV (reference sequence).